This T cell receptor beta chain was retrieved from a study of cytomegalovirus exposure and HLA in healthy donors. In the PCR, 60 Vbeta and 13 Jbeta primers were used. The protocol was immunoSEQ multiplex PCR, while the TCRdb copy is restricted to in-frame clones and leaves out a portion. The table shows about 160,000 clones, with 71% occurring only once. This clone occurred once. Sample: PBMCs. The receptor was isolated from a woman aged 30 to 39 in good health and CMV-seronegative.

CDR3 sequence: CASSLDRYAYEQYF. CDR3 bases: TGTGCCAGCAGTTTAGACAGGTATGCCTACGAGCAGTACTTC. This chain uses TRBV27 with TRBJ2-7; D is possibly TRBD1 (6 bases). CDR3 length: 14 residues. The ends were cut back, 2 bases at V and 2 bases at J, with 10 bases in the middle. Per germline, CDR1 MNHEY and CDR2 SMNVEV (reference sequence).